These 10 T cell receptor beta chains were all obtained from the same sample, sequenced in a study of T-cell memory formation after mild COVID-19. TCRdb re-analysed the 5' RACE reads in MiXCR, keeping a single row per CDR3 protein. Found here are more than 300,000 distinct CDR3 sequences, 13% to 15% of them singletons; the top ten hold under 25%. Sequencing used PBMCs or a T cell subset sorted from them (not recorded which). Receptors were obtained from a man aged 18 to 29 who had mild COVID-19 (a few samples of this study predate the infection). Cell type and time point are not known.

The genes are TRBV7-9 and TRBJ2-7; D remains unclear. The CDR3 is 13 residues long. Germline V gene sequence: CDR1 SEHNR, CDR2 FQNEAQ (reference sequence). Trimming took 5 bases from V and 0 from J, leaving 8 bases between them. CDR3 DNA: TGTGCCAGCAGCCACGGCAGCTCCTACGAGCAGTACGTC. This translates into CASSHGSSYEQYV.

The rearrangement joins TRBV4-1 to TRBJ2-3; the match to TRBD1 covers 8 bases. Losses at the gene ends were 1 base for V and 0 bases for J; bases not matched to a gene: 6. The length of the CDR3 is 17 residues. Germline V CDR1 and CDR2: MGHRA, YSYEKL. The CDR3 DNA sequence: TGCGCCAGCAGCCAAGTACCGGACAGGGAAAGCACAGATACGCAGTATTTT. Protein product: CASSQVPDRESTDTQYF.

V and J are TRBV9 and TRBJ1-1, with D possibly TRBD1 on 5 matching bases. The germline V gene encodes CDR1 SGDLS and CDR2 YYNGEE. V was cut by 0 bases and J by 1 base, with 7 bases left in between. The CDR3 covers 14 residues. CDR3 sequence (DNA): TGTGCCAGCAGCGTAGCGGGGGGGAACACTGAAGCTTTCTTT. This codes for CASSVAGGNTEAFF.

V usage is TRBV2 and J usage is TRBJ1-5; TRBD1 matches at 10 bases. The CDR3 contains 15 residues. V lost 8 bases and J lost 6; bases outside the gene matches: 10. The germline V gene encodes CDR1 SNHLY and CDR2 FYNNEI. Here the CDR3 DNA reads TGTGCCAGCGGTAGGGACAGGGGAATGAGTCAGCCCCAGCATTTT. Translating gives CASGRDRGMSQPQHF. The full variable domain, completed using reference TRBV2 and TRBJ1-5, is EPEVTQTPSHQVTQMGQEVILRCVPISNHLYFYWYRQILGQKVEFLVSFYNNEISEKSEIFDDQFSVERPDGSNFTLKIRSTKLEDSAMYFCASGRDRGMSQPQHFGDGTRLSIL.

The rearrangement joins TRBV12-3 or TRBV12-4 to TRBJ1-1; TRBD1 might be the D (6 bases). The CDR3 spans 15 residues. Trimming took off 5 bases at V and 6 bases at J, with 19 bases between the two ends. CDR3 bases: TGTGCCAGCAGTGTCAACCAGGGGAGTGGCGCTGAAGCTTTCTTT. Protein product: CASSVNQGSGAEAFF.

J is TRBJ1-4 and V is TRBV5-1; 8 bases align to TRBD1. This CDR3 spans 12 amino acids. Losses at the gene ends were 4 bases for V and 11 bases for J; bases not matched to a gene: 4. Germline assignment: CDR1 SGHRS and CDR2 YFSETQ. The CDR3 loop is CASSPDRDKLFF. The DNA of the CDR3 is TGCGCCAGCAGCCCGGACAGGGACAAACTGTTTTTT.

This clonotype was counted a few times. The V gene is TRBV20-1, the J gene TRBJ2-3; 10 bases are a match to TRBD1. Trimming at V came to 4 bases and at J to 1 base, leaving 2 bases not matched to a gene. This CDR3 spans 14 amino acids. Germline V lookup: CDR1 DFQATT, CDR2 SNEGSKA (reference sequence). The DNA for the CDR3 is TGCAGTGCTATCGGGACAGGGGGCACAGATACGCAGTATTTT. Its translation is CSAIGTGGTDTQYF.

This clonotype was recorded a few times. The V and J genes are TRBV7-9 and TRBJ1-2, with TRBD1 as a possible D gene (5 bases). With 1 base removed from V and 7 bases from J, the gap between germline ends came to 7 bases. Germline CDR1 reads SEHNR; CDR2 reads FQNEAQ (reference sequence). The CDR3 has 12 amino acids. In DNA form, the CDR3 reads TGTGCCAGCAGCTTAGTCAGGGCTGGCTACACCTTC. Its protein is CASSLVRAGYTF.

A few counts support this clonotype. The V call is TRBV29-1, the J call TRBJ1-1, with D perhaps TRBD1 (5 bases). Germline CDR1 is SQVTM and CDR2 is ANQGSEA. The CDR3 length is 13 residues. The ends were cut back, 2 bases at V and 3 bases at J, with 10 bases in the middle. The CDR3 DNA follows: TGCAGCGTTGAAACAGGTATGCACACTGAAGCTTTCTTT. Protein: CSVETGMHTEAFF. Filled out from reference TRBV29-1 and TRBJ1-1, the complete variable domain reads SAVISQKPSRDICQRGTSLTIQCQVDSQVTMMFWYRQQPGQSLTLIATANQGSEATYESGFVIDKFPISRPNLTFSTLTVSNMSPEDSSIYLCSVETGMHTEAFFGQGTRLTVV.

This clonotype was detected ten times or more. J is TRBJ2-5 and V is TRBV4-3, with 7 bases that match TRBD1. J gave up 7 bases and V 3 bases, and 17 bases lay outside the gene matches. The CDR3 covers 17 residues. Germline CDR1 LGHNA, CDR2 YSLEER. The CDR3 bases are TGCGCCAGCAGCCAGGACGAGGGTACCGGGACAGTCAGGACCCAGTACTTC. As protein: CASSQDEGTGTVRTQYF.